This passage covers 8 T cell receptor beta chains from one sample sequenced in a study of blood T cell repertoires in COVID-19. Sequenced by immunoSEQ multiplex PCR; TCRdb stores in-frame clones only, minus some. The sample shows around 300,000 clones, roughly 87% of them seen only once. Sequencing was done on a sample of PBMCs or T cells enriched from blood (not recorded which). The receptor set was obtained from a middle-aged woman who had recovered from COVID-19.

The chain combines TRBV7-2 with TRBJ2-1, with 9 nucleotides matching TRBD2. Germline CDR1 is SGHTA and CDR2 is FQGNSA. V lost 7 bases, J lost 6 bases, and 13 bases stayed unmatched. The CDR3 has 16 residues. The CDR3 nucleotides read TGTGCCAGCAAGCGGCGGGGGGCTAGCGGGATCAATGAGCAGTTCTTC. Translated: CASKRRGASGINEQFF.

This clone was counted once. The V gene is TRBV24-1, the J gene TRBJ2-5; 7 positions match TRBD2. The CDR3 consists of 13 residues. The V segment lost 4 bases and the J segment 3 bases; nucleotides outside the gene matches: 1. CDR1 KGHDR and CDR2 SFDVKD come from the germline V gene. CDR3 residues: CATSERGEETQYF. For the CDR3, the DNA is TGTGCCACCAGTGAACGGGGGGAAGAGACCCAGTACTTC.

The V and J genes are TRBV19 and TRBJ1-5, with D possibly TRBD1 on 6 matching bases. V lost 5 bases and J lost 3, with 17 bases in between. Germline V gives CDR1 LNHDA, CDR2 SQIVND (reference sequence). This CDR3 has 16 residues. CDR3 loop: CASSAKNRVDNQPQHF. The CDR3 DNA reads as TGTGCCAGTAGTGCCAAAAACAGGGTCGACAATCAGCCCCAGCATTTT.

The chain joins TRBV7-9 to TRBJ2-1; no reliable D call. The V gene's germline CDR1 is SEHNR and CDR2 FQNEAQ (reference sequence). This CDR3 contains 11 residues. Trimming took 5 bases from V and 10 from J, leaving 9 bases between them. The CDR3 DNA reads as TGTGCCAGCAGCCCTGGTCTAGAGCAGTTCTTC. Protein product: CASSPGLEQFF. The variable domain in full, with the rest retrieved from reference TRBV7-9 and TRBJ2-1, is DTGVSQNPRHKITKRGQNVTFRCDPISEHNRLYWYRQTLGQGPEFLTYFQNEAQLEKSRLLSDRFSAERPKGSFSTLEIQRTEQGDSAMYLCASSPGLEQFFGPGTRLTVL.

V is TRBV4-2 and J is TRBJ1-2; TRBD1 agrees at 10 bases. After removal of 4 bases from V and 4 bases from J, the junction contained 9 bases not matched to a gene. This CDR3 region has 16 residues. Germline V lookup: CDR1 LGHNA, CDR2 YNFKEQ. CDR3 loop: CASSRDRGGSSYGYTF. The CDR3 coding sequence is TGTGCCAGCAGCCGGGACAGGGGCGGGTCCTCCTATGGCTACACCTTC.

The rearrangement joins TRBV18 to TRBJ2-7, with a possible D match to TRBD2 (6 bases). The CDR3 runs to 15 residues. Germline CDR1 is KGHSH and CDR2 is LQKENI. V shed 5 bases and J shed 3 bases, with 17 bases lying between them. CDR3 protein: CASSSVGGRDYEQYF. CDR3 nucleotides: TGTGCCAGCTCATCAGTCGGGGGTCGGGACTACGAGCAGTACTTC.

The V and J genes are TRBV7-3 and TRBJ1-2; D not resolved. Trimming left V 0 bases short and J 4 bases short, with 15 bases between. Germline V gene lookup returns CDR1 SGHTA and CDR2 FQGTGA. This CDR3 region has 16 residues. CDR3 bases: TGTGCCAGCAGCTTAACGCCAGGCCCGCTGGGCTATGGCTACACCTTC. Translating it yields CASSLTPGPLGYGYTF.

The chain couples TRBV28 to TRBJ2-7, with D possibly being TRBD1 (6 bases). The CDR3 totals 11 residues. CDR1 and CDR2 from the germline V gene are MDHEN and SYDVKM. V lost 5 bases, J lost 6 bases, and 8 bases lay in between. In nucleotides, the CDR3 is TGTGCCAGCAGTCAAGGGGGCGAGCAGTACTTC. This sequence encodes CASSQGGEQYF.